This is a list of T cell receptor beta chains from one sample in a study of T-cell memory formation after mild COVID-19. TCRdb called the 5' RACE reads again in MiXCR, with one record for every CDR3 protein. The sample has about 110,000 distinct CDR3 sequences; over 15% are singletons. The sequencing sample was made of PBMCs or a T cell subset sorted from them (not recorded which). The origin of the receptors is an adult woman who had mild COVID-19 (a few samples of this study predate the infection). Cell type and time point are not known. Each CDR3 is given with its conserved first and last residue. The D gene is left open where the match is weak. Clone size is given for some rows only: seen once, a few or many times, or a class if the clone is expanded.

V,size,D,J,DNA,CDR3
TRBV20-1,-,TRBD1,TRBJ1-2,TGCAGTGCTAGAACCTCGGACAGGGAATACTATGGCTACACCTTC,CSARTSDREYYGYTF
TRBV5-1,few,-,TRBJ2-1,TGCGCCAGCAGCTGGGCCGCAGGGGAGGGTGAGCAGTTCTTC,CASSWAAGEGEQFF
TRBV27,few,-,TRBJ2-7,TGTGCCAGCAGTCGGGACGGGTCCTACGAGCAGTACTTC,CASSRDGSYEQYF
TRBV5-6,many,-,TRBJ2-3,TGTGCCAGCAGCTTGTTTGCTAGTGAAGGTGCAGATACGCAGTATTTT,CASSLFASEGADTQYF
TRBV9,-,-,TRBJ2-1,TGTGCCAGCAGCGCAGGGGGGGGACAGTCCAATGAGCAGTTCTTC,CASSAGGGQSNEQFF
TRBV24-1,-,-,TRBJ2-5,TGTGCCACTGGCGAGCTAGAGACCCAGTACTTC,CATGELETQYF
TRBV4-1,-,-,TRBJ2-7,TGCGCCAGCAGCCGAGGGGCGGGGAACCACTACGAGCAGTACTTC,CASSRGAGNHYEQYF
TRBV29-1,-,-,TRBJ1-1,TGCAGCGTAAACCAGGGCGAGGGGAACACTGAAGCTTTCTTT,CSVNQGEGNTEAFF
TRBV29-1,few,TRBD1,TRBJ2-5,TGCAGCGCCGAGGACAGGGCAGACACGGAGACCCAGTACTTC,CSAEDRADTETQYF
TRBV4-2,-,TRBD1,TRBJ1-1,TGTGCCAGCAGCCAGCAAGACAGGGACACTGAAGCTTTCTTT,CASSQQDRDTEAFF